This entry features one T cell receptor (beta chain) sequence. The antigen remains undetermined. The data derive from a study of vaccination and CD4 T cells after COVID-19. Study background: Everyone enrolled got two doses of BNT162b2 or mRNA-1273 vaccine. Post-vaccine sampling followed dose two by a median roughly 76 days (range 14 to 241). General observations from the study: Within the convalescent patients, spike mono-reactivity was found in 304 of 307 vaccine-specific clones. The rise in median SARS-CoV-2-reactive clonotypes, from approximately 21 to 40, was not significant.

TCRdb used MiXCR to reprocess the PCR reads, holding one entry per CDR3 protein. The table has 20,000 to 25,000 distinct CDR3 sequences, under 60% seen once; the top ten hold around 1.1%. This receptor was obtained from a human donor who had recovered from COVID-19. The sample in question was CD4+ T cells from blood, obtained before SARS-CoV-2 vaccination.

The CDR3 region is CASSLVPSQGPKGANVLTF. CDR3 DNA: TGTGCCAGCAGCTTAGTCCCATCACAGGGCCCGAAGGGGGCCAACGTCCTGACTTTC. The chain combines TRBV7-9 with TRBJ2-6, with a weak D call TRBD1 (6 bases). CDR3 length: 19 residues. Trimming removed 1 base at V and 4 bases at J, with 20 bases between. CDR1 and CDR2 from the germline V gene are SEHNR and FQNEAQ (reference sequence). The full variable domain, rest sourced from reference TRBV7-9 and TRBJ2-6, is DTGVSQNPRHKITKRGQNVTFRCDPISEHNRLYWYRQTLGQGPEFLTYFQNEAQLEKSRLLSDRFSAERPKGSFSTLEIQRTEQGDSAMYLCASSLVPSQGPKGANVLTFGAGSRLTVL.